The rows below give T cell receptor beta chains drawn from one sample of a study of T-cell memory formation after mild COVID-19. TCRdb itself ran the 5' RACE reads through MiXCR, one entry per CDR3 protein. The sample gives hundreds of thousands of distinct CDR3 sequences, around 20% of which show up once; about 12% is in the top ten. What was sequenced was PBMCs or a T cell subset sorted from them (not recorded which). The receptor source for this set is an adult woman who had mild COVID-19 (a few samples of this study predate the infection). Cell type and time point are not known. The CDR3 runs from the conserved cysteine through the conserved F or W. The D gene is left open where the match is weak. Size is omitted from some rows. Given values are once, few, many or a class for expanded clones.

CDR3 DNA: TGTGCCAGCAGTTTAGAAACAGGGTATGGCTACACCTTC
CDR3 protein: CASSLETGYGYTF
J gene: TRBJ1-2
D gene: NA
V gene: TRBV12-3/TRBV12-4
clone size: NA

CDR3 DNA: TGTGCCAGCAGTCTACTACAGGGGTCCTACAATGAGCAGTTCTTC
CDR3 protein: CASSLLQGSYNEQFF
J gene: TRBJ2-1
D gene: TRBD1
V gene: TRBV12-3/TRBV12-4
clone size: many

CDR3 DNA: TGTGCCGTCCGGGCAGGGGGCTTGGACGAGCAGTACTTC
CDR3 protein: CAVRAGGLDEQYF
J gene: TRBJ2-7
D gene: TRBD1
V gene: TRBV6-1
clone size: few

CDR3 DNA: TGCGCCAGCAGCCAAGATGGTTGGCGACAGTGGAGTCAGCCCCAGCATTTT
CDR3 protein: CASSQDGWRQWSQPQHF
J gene: TRBJ1-5
D gene: NA
V gene: TRBV4-1
clone size: NA

CDR3 DNA: TGTGCCACCAGTGACAGGGGAATGGTGGATACGCAGTATTTT
CDR3 protein: CATSDRGMVDTQYF
J gene: TRBJ2-3
D gene: NA
V gene: TRBV24-1
clone size: few

CDR3 DNA: TGCAGCGTTGGGGACAGGGGGCTTGGCTACACCTTC
CDR3 protein: CSVGDRGLGYTF
J gene: TRBJ1-2
D gene: TRBD1
V gene: TRBV29-1
clone size: NA

CDR3 DNA: TGTGCCAGCAGCTCTGGGCCCTTAGGGCTCGGGACAGGGAGAAGAAATCAGCCCCAGCATTTT
CDR3 protein: CASSSGPLGLGTGRRNQPQHF
J gene: TRBJ1-5
D gene: TRBD1
V gene: TRBV12-3/TRBV12-4
clone size: NA

CDR3 DNA: TGTGCCAGCAGCTTCGGACAGGGTAGGGACAATGAGCAGTTCTTC
CDR3 protein: CASSFGQGRDNEQFF
J gene: TRBJ2-1
D gene: TRBD1
V gene: TRBV7-3
clone size: NA

CDR3 DNA: TGTGCCAGCAGCTCGACAGGGGGCATGTACAATGAGCAGTTCTTC
CDR3 protein: CASSSTGGMYNEQFF
J gene: TRBJ2-1
D gene: TRBD1
V gene: TRBV7-9
clone size: NA

CDR3 DNA: TGTGCCAGCGGACAGGGTCTGGATCAGCCCCAGCATTTT
CDR3 protein: CASGQGLDQPQHF
J gene: TRBJ1-5
D gene: TRBD1
V gene: TRBV12-3/TRBV12-4
clone size: few

CDR3 DNA: TGTGCCAGCAGGGCCAGACAGGGGGTTTCGGTGGAGCAGTACTTC
CDR3 protein: CASRARQGVSVEQYF
J gene: TRBJ2-7
D gene: TRBD1
V gene: TRBV2
clone size: few

CDR3 DNA: TGTGCCAGTGGGATGTCCTACAATGAGCAGTTCTTC
CDR3 protein: CASGMSYNEQFF
J gene: TRBJ2-1
D gene: NA
V gene: TRBV7-9
clone size: NA

CDR3 DNA: TGTGCCAGCAGGCGACTACCTCGCGGCTCCTACGAGCAGTACTTC
CDR3 protein: CASRRLPRGSYEQYF
J gene: TRBJ2-7
D gene: NA
V gene: TRBV7-2
clone size: once

CDR3 DNA: TGTGCCAGCAGCCATCCTAGCGGGGGGCTCTACAATGAGCAGTTCTTC
CDR3 protein: CASSHPSGGLYNEQFF
J gene: TRBJ2-1
D gene: TRBD2
V gene: TRBV9
clone size: few